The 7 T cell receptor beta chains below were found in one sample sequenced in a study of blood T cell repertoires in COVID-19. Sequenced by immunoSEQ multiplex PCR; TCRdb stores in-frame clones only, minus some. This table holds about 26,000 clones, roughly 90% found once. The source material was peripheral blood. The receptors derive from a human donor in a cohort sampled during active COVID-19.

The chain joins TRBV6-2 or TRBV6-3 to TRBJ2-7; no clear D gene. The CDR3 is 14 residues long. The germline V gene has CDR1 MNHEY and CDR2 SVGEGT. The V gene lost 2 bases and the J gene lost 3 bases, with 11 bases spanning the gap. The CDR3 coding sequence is TGTGCCAGCAGTTACAAGGCCGGCGGCTACGAGCAGTACTTC. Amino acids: CASSYKAGGYEQYF.

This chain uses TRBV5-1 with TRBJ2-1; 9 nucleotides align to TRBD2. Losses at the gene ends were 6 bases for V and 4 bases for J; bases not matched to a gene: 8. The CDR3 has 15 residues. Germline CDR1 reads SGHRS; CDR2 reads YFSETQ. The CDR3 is CASKDLAGTYNEQFF. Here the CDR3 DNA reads TGCGCCAGCAAAGACCTAGCGGGGACTTACAATGAGCAGTTCTTC.

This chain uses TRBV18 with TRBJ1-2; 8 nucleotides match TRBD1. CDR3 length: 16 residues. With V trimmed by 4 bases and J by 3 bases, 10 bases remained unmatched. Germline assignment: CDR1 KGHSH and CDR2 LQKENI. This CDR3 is CASSLNQPGQDYGYTF. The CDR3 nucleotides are TGTGCCAGCTCACTCAACCAACCGGGACAGGACTATGGCTACACCTTC.

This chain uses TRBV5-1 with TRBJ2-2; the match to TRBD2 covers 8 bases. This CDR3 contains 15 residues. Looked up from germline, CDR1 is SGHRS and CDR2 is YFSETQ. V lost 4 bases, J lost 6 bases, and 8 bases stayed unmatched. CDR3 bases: TGCGCCAGCAGCGTGCAAGCGGGAGTGTCCGGGGAGCTGTTTTTT. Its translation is CASSVQAGVSGELFF.

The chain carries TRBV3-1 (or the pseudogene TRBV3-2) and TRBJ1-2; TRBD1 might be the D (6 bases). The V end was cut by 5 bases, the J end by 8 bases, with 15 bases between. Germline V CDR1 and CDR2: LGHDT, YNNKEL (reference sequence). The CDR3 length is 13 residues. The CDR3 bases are TGTGCCAGCAGCGAAACAGGGCTGGGCGGCTACACCTTC. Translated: CASSETGLGGYTF.

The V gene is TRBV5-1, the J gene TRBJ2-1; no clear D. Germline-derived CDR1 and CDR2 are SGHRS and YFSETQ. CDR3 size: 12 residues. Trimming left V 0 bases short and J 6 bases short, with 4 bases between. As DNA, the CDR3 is TGCGCCAGCAGCTTGGCCCTCAATGAGCAGTTCTTC. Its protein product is CASSLALNEQFF.

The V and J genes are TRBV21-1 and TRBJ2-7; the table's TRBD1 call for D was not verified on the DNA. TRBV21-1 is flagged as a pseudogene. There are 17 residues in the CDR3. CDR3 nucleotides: TGTGCCAGCAGCAAAGCCCGAACGACAGGCACGCGCTACGAGCAGTACTTC. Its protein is CASSKARTTGTRYEQYF.